Below, one TCR beta chain is given with its context. Its specificity is not known. This beta chain lies outside the target of a library built for alpha chains; its clone size means little. Time point defined: sample taken at primary tumor resection. Donors were around 70 untreated early-stage non-small cell lung cancer patients. Whole RNA obtained from tumor, nontumor lung or frozen PBMC underwent sequencing without sorting. Unique molecular identifiers, one per molecule, were present on every TCR cDNA molecule. TCRdb itself ran the 5' RACE reads through MiXCR, one entry per CDR3 protein. The table has approximately 250 distinct CDR3 sequences, roughly two fifths seen once. The V gene lost 7 bases and the J gene lost 7 bases, with 17 bases spanning the gap. Germline CDR1 and CDR2: MDHEN and SYDVKM. This CDR3 region has 14 residues. The record originates from a study of spatial heterogeneity in lung cancer. In the study overall: More beta-chain than alpha-chain sequences were consistently detected. Overall study results and limits: Within tumors, counts of expanded alpha and beta TCRs tracked tumor mutation counts.

The sample here was lung tumor tissue, taken at surgery. This TCR was sampled from a male donor with early-stage non-small cell lung cancer. This chain uses TRBV28 with TRBJ2-1; D possibly corresponds to TRBD2 (6 bases). CDR3 in DNA: TGTGCCAGCATCAACCCGGGAGTGGTGAATGAGCAGTTCTTC. Its translation is CASINPGVVNEQFF.